This passage covers 10 T cell receptor beta chains from one sample sequenced in a study of OX40 agonist ivuxolimab in advanced cancers. Sequencing was performed with immunoSEQ multiplex PCR; in TCRdb, only in-frame clones are kept and a portion is missing. The sample yields about 95,000 clones, approximately 92% seen once. This material consisted of CD4+ or CD8+ T cells sorted from blood, taken in a trial of the OX40 agonist ivuxolimab. These TCRs come from an adult with an advanced solid tumor such as melanoma, head and neck, liver or kidney cancer.

This chain uses TRBV11-3 with TRBJ2-1; 9 nucleotides match TRBD2. After removal of 5 bases from V and 5 bases from J, the junction contained 10 bases not matched to a gene. There are 16 residues in the CDR3. In germline, CDR1 is SGHNT, CDR2 YENEEA. The CDR3 here is CASSPQAVAGDNEQFF. CDR3 nucleotides: TGTGCCAGCAGCCCCCAGGCGGTAGCGGGGGACAATGAGCAGTTCTTC.

The chain links TRBV23-1 to TRBJ1-5; the match to TRBD1 covers 8 bases. TRBV23-1 is marked as an open reading frame, function uncertain. The CDR3 spans 15 residues. V lost 2 bases, J lost 7 bases, and 7 bases stayed unmatched. CDR3 bases: TGCGCCAGCAGTCAACGCGGCAGGGGGCGGCAGCCCCAGCATTTT. Its protein product is CASSQRGRGRQPQHF.

This clone showed up just once. V gene TRBV7-9 combines with J gene TRBJ1-4; tentatively, D is TRBD1 (6 bases). CDR3 size: 14 residues. CDR1 is SEHNR, CDR2 FQNEAQ, per germline (reference sequence). The ends were cut back, 5 bases at V and 4 bases at J, with 11 bases in the middle. The CDR3 DNA reads as TGTGCCAGCAGCCCAACAGGGTTTAATGAAAAACTGTTTTTT. This encodes CASSPTGFNEKLFF.

The rearrangement uses TRBV5-5 and TRBJ1-1; D is uncertain. CDR3 length: 13 residues. V was clipped by 1 base and J by 8 bases, with 12 bases between them. In germline, CDR1 is SGHKS, CDR2 YYEKEE (reference sequence). The CDR3 sequence: CASSLNSLAEAFF. CDR3 sequence (DNA): TGTGCCAGCAGCTTGAATAGCCTGGCAGAAGCTTTCTTT.

J is TRBJ2-1 and V is TRBV10-3; no firm D call. V was cut by 6 bases and J by 10 bases, with 10 bases left in between. Germline V lookup: CDR1 ENHRY, CDR2 SYGVKD. There are 11 residues in the CDR3. The CDR3 loop reads CAISSHLEQFF. The DNA of the CDR3 is TGTGCCATCAGCTCCCACTTAGAGCAGTTCTTC.

V gene TRBV19 combines with J gene TRBJ2-7, with 8 bases fitting TRBD2. Germline V gives CDR1 LNHDA, CDR2 SQIVND (reference sequence). Trimming took 5 bases from V and 1 from J; bases not matched to a gene: 7. The CDR3 sequence is 15 residues long. CDR3 in DNA: TGTGCCAGTAGTTGGGGGACTAGGGGATCCTACGAGCAGTACTTC. It is translated as CASSWGTRGSYEQYF. Together with reference TRBV19 and TRBJ2-7, the CDR3 gives the full variable domain: DGGITQSPKYLFRKEGQNVTLSCEQNLNHDAMYWYRQDPGQGLRLIYYSQIVNDFQKGDIAEGYSVSREKKESFPLTVTSAQKNPTAFYLCASSWGTRGSYEQYFGPGTRLTVT.

This chain joins TRBV7-6 and TRBJ1-4; D call uncertain. The CDR3 runs to 16 residues. Trimming removed 0 bases from V and 0 bases from J, with 8 bases in between. In germline, CDR1 is SGHVS, CDR2 FNYEAQ. CDR3 in amino acids: CASSLAGLATNEKLFF. Written as DNA, the CDR3 is TGTGCCAGCAGCTTAGCTGGCCTTGCAACTAATGAAAAACTGTTTTTT.

V and J are TRBV30 and TRBJ1-2; 7 nucleotides match TRBD1. The junction had 14 bases not matched to a gene; V was cut back by 5 bases and J by 8 bases. Germline V gives CDR1 GTSNPN, CDR2 SVGIG (reference sequence). This CDR3 spans 14 amino acids. The CDR3 loop is CAWRGGRGLWGYTF. The CDR3 region has the DNA TGTGCCTGGCGGGGAGGGAGGGGGCTCTGGGGCTACACCTTC.

Only one count was recorded for this clone. The chain couples TRBV6-5 to TRBJ2-5; no clear D gene. The DNA end lines up better with TRBJ2-7; the J call may be wrong. CDR1 and CDR2 from the germline V gene are MNHEY and SVGAGI. The CDR3 is made up of 14 amino acids. CDR3 in amino acids: CASRGRKGSYEQYF. The DNA for the CDR3 is TGTGCCAGCAGGGGCCGAAAGGGTTCCTACGAGCAGTACTTC.

CDR3 loop: CASSSPIYGYTF. DNA for the CDR3: TGTGCCAGCAGCTCCCCCATCTATGGCTACACCTTC. The chain has TRBV5-4 and TRBJ1-2; D uncertain. Germline CDR1 reads SGHNT; CDR2 reads YYREEE (reference sequence). V was cut by 3 bases and J by 4 bases, with 7 bases left in between. The CDR3 extends over 12 amino acids.